This T cell receptor beta chain came from a study of T cells in Graves' hyperthyroidism and ophthalmopathy. This clonotype occurred a few times. The V segment lost 9 bases and the J segment 4 bases; nucleotides outside the gene matches: 10. Germline CDR1 LNHDA, CDR2 SQIVND (reference sequence). This CDR3 is built from 15 residues. The CDR3 regions of TCR beta were amplified from RNA transcripts. With the HTBI primer set, the TCR CDR3 went through a first round of RT-PCR. TCRdb ran MiXCR on the multiplex PCR reads and lists one entry per CDR3 protein. Of approximately 360,000 distinct CDR3 sequences in the sample, around a sixth were seen once.

The sequencing sample was made of blood. The rearrangement uses TRBV19 and TRBJ2-7; 12 nucleotides line up with TRBD1. The sequence came from a woman between 18 and 29 years old with Graves' hyperthyroidism that later progressed to Graves' ophthalmopathy. The DNA of the CDR3 is TGTGCCAGGACCCTCCGGGACAGGGGGCTTTACGAGCAGTACTTC. Protein sequence: CARTLRDRGLYEQYF.